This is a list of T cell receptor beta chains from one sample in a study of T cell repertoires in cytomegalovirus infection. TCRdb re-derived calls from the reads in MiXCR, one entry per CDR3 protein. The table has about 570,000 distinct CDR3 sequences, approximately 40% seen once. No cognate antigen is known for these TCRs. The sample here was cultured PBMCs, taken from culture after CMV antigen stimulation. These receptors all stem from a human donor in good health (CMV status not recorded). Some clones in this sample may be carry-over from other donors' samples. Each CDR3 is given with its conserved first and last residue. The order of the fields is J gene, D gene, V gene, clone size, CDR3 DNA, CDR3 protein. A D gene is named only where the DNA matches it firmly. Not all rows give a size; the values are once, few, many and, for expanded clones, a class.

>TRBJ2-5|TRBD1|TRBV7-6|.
TGTGCCAGCAGCTTAGGGACAGGAGCAGGGACCCAGTACTTC
CASSLGTGAGTQYF
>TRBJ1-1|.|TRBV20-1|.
TGCAGTGCCCTAAGTGGGACTGAAGCTTTCTTT
CSALSGTEAFF
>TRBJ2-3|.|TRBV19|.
TGTGCCAGTAGTCTTGACTACGGAGATACGCAGTATTTT
CASSLDYGDTQYF
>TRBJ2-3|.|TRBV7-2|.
TGTGCCAGCACTCCTAGAGGGCAGCCGAGGATAGATACGCAGTATTTT
CASTPRGQPRIDTQYF
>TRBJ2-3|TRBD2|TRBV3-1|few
TGTGCCAGCAGCCAAGGATCGGGACTACTCGTTGATACGCAGTATTTT
CASSQGSGLLVDTQYF
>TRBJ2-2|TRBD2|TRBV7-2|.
TGTGCCAGCAGCTTATTGGGGCGGGAGCTGTCTTTT
CASSLLGRELSF
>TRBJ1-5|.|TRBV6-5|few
TGTGCCAGCAGACAGGGTAGAGATCAGCCCCAGCATTTT
CASRQGRDQPQHF
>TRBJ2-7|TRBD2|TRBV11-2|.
TGTGCCAGCAGCCCCACCCGGACTAGCCCCTACGAGCAGTACTTC
CASSPTRTSPYEQYF
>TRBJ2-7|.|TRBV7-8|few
TGTGCCAGCAGCTTAGAAGGGACAAGGGGCTACGAGCAGTACTTC
CASSLEGTRGYEQYF
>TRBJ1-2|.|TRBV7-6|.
TGTGCCAGCAGCTTGGTGGCGTTAGTCGATGGCTACACCTTC
CASSLVALVDGYTF
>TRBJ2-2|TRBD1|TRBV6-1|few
TGTGCCAGCAGTGACCCGGGACAGGGGGCGCCCGGGGAGCTGTTTTTT
CASSDPGQGAPGELFF
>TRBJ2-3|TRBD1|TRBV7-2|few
TGTGCCAGCAGTTCACCGGGACAGGGCGCAGATACGCAGTATTTT
CASSSPGQGADTQYF
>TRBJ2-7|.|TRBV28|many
TGTGCCAGCAGTGGGCGGGACTCGAGCCCCTACGAGCAGTACTTC
CASSGRDSSPYEQYF
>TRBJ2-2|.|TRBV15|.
TGTGCCACCAGCAAATGGGCCAGAAAGAACACCGGGGAGCTGTTTTTT
CATSKWARKNTGELFF
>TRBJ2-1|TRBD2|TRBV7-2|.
TGTGCCAGCAGCCCCTCGGGACTAGCGGGAGGAAAGGAGCAGTTCTTC
CASSPSGLAGGKEQFF
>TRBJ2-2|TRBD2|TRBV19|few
TGTGCCAGTACCAAGACTAGCGGGACTGACACCGGGGAGCTGTTTTTT
CASTKTSGTDTGELFF
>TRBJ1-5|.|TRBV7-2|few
TGTGCCAGCAGCCCGTGGGGCAATAGCAATCAGCCCCAGCATTTT
CASSPWGNSNQPQHF